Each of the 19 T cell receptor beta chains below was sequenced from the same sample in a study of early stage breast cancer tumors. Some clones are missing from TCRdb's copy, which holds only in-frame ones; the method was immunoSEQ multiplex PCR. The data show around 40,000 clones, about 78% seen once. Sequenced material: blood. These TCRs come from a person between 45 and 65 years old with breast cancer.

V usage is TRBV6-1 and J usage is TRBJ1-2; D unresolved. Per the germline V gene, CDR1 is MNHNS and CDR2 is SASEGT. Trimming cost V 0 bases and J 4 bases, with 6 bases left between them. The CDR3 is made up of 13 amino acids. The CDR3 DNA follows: TGTGCCAGCAGTGAAGCCGGACTCTATGGCTACACCTTC. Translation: CASSEAGLYGYTF.

CDR3 DNA sequence: TGTGCCAGCAGCTTAGGCAGGCTTAGCAATCAGCCCCAGCATTTT. The encoded protein is CASSLGRLSNQPQHF. The V call is TRBV7-8, the J call TRBJ1-5; D remains unclear. Trimming took off 1 base at V and 0 bases at J, with 7 bases between the two ends. Per germline, CDR1 SGHVS and CDR2 FQNEAQ. The CDR3 spans 15 residues.

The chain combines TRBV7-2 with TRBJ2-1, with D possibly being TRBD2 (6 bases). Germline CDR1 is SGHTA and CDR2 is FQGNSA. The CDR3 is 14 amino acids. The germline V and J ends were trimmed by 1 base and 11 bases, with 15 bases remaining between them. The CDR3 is CASSLDYSGGQQFF. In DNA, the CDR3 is TGTGCCAGCAGCTTAGACTACTCCGGGGGTCAGCAGTTCTTC.

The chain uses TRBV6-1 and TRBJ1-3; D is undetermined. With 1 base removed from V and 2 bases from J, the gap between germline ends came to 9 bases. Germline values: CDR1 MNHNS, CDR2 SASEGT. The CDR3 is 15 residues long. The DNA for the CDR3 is TGTGCCAGCAGTGAAGGGAGGACGGCTGGAAACACCATATATTTT. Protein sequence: CASSEGRTAGNTIYF.

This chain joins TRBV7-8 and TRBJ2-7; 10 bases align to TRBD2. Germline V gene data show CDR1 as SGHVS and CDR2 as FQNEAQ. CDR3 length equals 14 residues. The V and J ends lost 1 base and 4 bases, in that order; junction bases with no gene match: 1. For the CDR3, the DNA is TGTGCCAGCAGCTTAGAGCGGGGGGGATACGAGCAGTACGTC. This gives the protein CASSLERGGYEQYV.

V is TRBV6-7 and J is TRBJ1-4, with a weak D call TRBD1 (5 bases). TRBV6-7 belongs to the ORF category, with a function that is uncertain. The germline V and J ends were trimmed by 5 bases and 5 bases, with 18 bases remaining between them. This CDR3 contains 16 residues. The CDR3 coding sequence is TGTGCCAGCAGTAGGGGACTAGGGGACTCAAATGAAAAACTGTTTTTT. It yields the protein CASSRGLGDSNEKLFF.

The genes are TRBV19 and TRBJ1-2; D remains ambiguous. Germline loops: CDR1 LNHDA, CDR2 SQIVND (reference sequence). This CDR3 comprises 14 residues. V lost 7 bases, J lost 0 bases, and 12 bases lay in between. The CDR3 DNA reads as TGTGCCAGTACCGAGAGGGCGCCTAACTATGGCTACACCTTC. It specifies CASTERAPNYGYTF.

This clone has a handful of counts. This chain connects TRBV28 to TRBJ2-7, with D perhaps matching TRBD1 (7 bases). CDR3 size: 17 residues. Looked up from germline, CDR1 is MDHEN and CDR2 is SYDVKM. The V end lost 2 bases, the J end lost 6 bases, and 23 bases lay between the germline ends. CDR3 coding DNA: TGTGCCAGCAGTTTAGGTGGGGCAGGGGGGCGACGGGGCGAGCAGTACTTC. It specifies CASSLGGAGGRRGEQYF.

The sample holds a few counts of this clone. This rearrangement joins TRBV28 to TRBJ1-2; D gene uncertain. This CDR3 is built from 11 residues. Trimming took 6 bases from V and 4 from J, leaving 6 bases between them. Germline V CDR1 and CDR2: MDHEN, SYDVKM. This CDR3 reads CASRGLYGYTF. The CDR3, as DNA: TGTGCCAGCAGGGGCCTCTATGGCTACACCTTC.

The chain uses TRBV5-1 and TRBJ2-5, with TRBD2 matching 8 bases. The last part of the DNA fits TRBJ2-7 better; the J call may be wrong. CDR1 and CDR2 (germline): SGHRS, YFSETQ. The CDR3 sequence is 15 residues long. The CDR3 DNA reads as TGCGCCAGCAGCTTGGCGTCTAGCGGGTTTGACGAGCAGTACTTC. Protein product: CASSLASSGFDEQYF.

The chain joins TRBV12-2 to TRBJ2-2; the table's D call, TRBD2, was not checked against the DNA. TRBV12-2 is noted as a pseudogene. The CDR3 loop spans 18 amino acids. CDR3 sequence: CASRSGVIRGEDTGELFF. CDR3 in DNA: TGTGCAAGTCGCTCGGGGGTCATTCGAGGGGAGGACACCGGGGAGCTGTTTTTT.

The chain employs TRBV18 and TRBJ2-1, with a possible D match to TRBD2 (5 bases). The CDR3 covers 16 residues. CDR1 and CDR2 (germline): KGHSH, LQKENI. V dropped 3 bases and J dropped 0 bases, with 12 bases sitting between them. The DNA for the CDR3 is TGTGCCAGCTCACCCCCACGGGGATCCTCCTACAATGAGCAGTTCTTC. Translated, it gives CASSPPRGSSYNEQFF.

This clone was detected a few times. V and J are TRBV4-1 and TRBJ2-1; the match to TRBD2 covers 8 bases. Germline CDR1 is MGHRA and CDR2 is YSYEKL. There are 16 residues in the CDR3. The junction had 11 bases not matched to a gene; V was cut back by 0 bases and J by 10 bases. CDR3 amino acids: CASSQESGRPGGEQFF. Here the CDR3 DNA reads TGCGCCAGCAGCCAAGAGAGCGGGAGACCTGGTGGCGAGCAGTTCTTC.

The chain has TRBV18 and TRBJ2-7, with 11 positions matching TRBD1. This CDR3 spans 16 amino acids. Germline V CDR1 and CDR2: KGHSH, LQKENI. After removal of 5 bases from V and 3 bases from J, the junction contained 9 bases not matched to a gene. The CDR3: CASSSTAGTGGYEQYV. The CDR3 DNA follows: TGTGCCAGCTCATCAACCGCCGGGACAGGGGGCTACGAGCAGTACGTC.

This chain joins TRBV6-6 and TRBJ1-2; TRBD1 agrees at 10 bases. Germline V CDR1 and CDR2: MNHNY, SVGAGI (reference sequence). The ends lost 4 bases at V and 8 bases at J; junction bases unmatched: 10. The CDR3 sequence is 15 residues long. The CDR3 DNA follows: TGTGCCAGCAGTTCCCCGGACAGGGGGATTCGGGGCTACACCTTC. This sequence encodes CASSSPDRGIRGYTF.

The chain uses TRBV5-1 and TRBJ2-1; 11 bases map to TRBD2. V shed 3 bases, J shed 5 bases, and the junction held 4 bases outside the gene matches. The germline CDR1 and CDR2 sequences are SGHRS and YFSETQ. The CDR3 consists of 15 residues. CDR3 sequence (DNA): TGCGCCAGCAGCTCAACTAGCGGGAGTAACAATGAGCAGTTCTTC. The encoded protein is CASSSTSGSNNEQFF.

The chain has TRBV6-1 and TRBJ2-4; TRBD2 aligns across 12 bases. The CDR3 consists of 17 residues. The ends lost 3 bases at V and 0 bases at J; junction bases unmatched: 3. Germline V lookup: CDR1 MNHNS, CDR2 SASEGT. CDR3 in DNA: TGTGCCAGCAGTGAGACTAGCGGGAGTCTAGCCAAAAACATTCAGTACTTC. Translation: CASSETSGSLAKNIQYF.

CDR3: CASIFSPGNTGELFF. As DNA, the CDR3 is TGTGCCAGCATATTTAGCCCCGGGAACACCGGGGAGCTGTTTTTT. The chain has TRBV6-6 and TRBJ2-2; the D is unclear. The germline gives CDR1 MNHNY, CDR2 SVGAGI (reference sequence). V was trimmed by 7 bases and J by 1 base, leaving 13 bases between them. This CDR3 spans 15 amino acids.

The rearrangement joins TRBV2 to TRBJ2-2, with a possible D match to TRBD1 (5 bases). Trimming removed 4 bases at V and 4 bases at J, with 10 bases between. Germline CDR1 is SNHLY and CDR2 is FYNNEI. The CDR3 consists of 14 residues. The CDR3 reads CASSGQWGTGELFF. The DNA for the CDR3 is TGTGCCAGCAGTGGACAGTGGGGCACCGGGGAGCTGTTTTTT.